This is a list of T cell receptor beta chains from one sample in a study of cytomegalovirus exposure and HLA in healthy donors. Generated by immunoSEQ multiplex PCR, the TCRdb table keeps only in-frame clones and is missing some. The table has some 180,000 clones, approximately 86% seen once. Sequenced input: PBMCs. These receptors came from a man aged 25-40 years in good health and CMV-seropositive. Both conserved end residues are part of each CDR3. Fields, in order: D gene, J gene, clone size, CDR3 length, V gene, CDR3 DNA, CDR3 protein. A D gene is named only where the DNA matches it firmly. Clone size is given for some rows only: seen once, a few or many times, or a class if the clone is expanded.

D: .
J: TRBJ2-7
size: .
length: 14
V: TRBV27
DNA: TGTGCCAGCAGTTTTACAGGCGGCTCCTACGAGCAGTACTTC
CDR3: CASSFTGGSYEQYF

D: TRBD2
J: TRBJ2-3
size: .
length: 16
V: TRBV29-1
DNA: TGCAGCGATAGCGGGGGCCAGACCCCTAGCCCAGATACGCAGTATTTT
CDR3: CSDSGGQTPSPDTQYF

D: .
J: TRBJ2-2
size: .
length: 15
V: TRBV9
DNA: TGTGCCAGCAGCGTTCCGGCCCGAGGAACCGGGGAGCTGTTTTTT
CDR3: CASSVPARGTGELFF

D: .
J: TRBJ1-2
size: .
length: 13
V: TRBV30
DNA: TGTGCCTGGAAAGTTACAGGGCCATACGGCTACACCTTC
CDR3: CAWKVTGPYGYTF

D: TRBD2
J: TRBJ2-3
size: .
length: 16
V: TRBV4-1
DNA: TGCGCCAGCAGCCGACGGGAGGGGGGGACGGCAGATACGCAGTATTTT
CDR3: CASSRREGGTADTQYF

D: .
J: TRBJ2-5
size: .
length: 12
V: TRBV7-9
DNA: TGTGCCAGCAGCTTAGCTTCGGAGACCCAGTACTTC
CDR3: CASSLASETQYF

D: TRBD1
J: TRBJ2-1
size: .
length: 14
V: TRBV6-1
DNA: TGTGCCACCTGGGACAGTTTTCTCAACAATGAGCAGTTCTTC
CDR3: CATWDSFLNNEQFF

D: .
J: TRBJ2-2
size: .
length: 16
V: TRBV5-1
DNA: TGCGCCAGCAGCTTCGGACTCTCATCGGGCACCGGGGAGCTGTTTTTT
CDR3: CASSFGLSSGTGELFF

D: TRBD1
J: TRBJ2-2
size: .
length: 13
V: TRBV29-1
DNA: TGCAGCGGTCCGACAGGGTTCGCCGGGGAGCTGTTTTTT
CDR3: CSGPTGFAGELFF

D: .
J: TRBJ2-3
size: .
length: 17
V: TRBV19
DNA: TGTGCCAGTAGCCGGGTGGTAGGCGGAGGAAGCACAGATACGCAGTATTTT
CDR3: CASSRVVGGGSTDTQYF

D: .
J: TRBJ1-1
size: .
length: 14
V: TRBV29-1
DNA: TGCAGCGTTGAAGAGACAGCCTTGAACACTGAAGCTTTCTTT
CDR3: CSVEETALNTEAFF

D: TRBD2
J: TRBJ2-7
size: .
length: 14
V: TRBV2
DNA: TGTGCCAGCACCGTAGCGGGAGGCTCCTACGAGCAGTACTTC
CDR3: CASTVAGGSYEQYF

D: .
J: TRBJ1-2
size: .
length: 16
V: TRBV5-1
DNA: TGCGCCAGCAGCTTGGAAGAGTCCAGGATTATCTATGGCTACACCTTC
CDR3: CASSLEESRIIYGYTF

D: .
J: TRBJ2-7
size: once
length: 14
V: TRBV5-6
DNA: TGTGCCAGCAGCCGCCCCGGGTCCACCTACGAGCAGTACTTC
CDR3: CASSRPGSTYEQYF

D: .
J: TRBJ1-3
size: .
length: 15
V: TRBV7-2
DNA: TGTGCCAGCAGCCCCCCCGGTGGCTCTGGAAACACCATATATTTT
CDR3: CASSPPGGSGNTIYF

D: TRBD2
J: TRBJ2-7
size: once
length: 15
V: TRBV7-3
DNA: TGTGCCAGCAGCTTAGGTAGCGGGAGCTCCTACGAGCAGTACTTC
CDR3: CASSLGSGSSYEQYF

D: .
J: TRBJ1-1
size: few
length: 15
V: TRBV11-2
DNA: TGTGCCAGCAGCTTACTTGCTCGTATGAACACTGAAGCTTTCTTT
CDR3: CASSLLARMNTEAFF

D: .
J: TRBJ2-7
size: .
length: 15
V: TRBV7-9
DNA: TGTGCCAGCAGCGATCGTTCAGGGGGGACCTACGAGCAGTACTTC
CDR3: CASSDRSGGTYEQYF

D: TRBD1
J: TRBJ1-4
size: .
length: 14
V: TRBV5-4
DNA: TGTGCCAGCAGCCTAGGGACAGGGGTCGCAAAACTGTTTTTT
CDR3: CASSLGTGVAKLFF

D: .
J: TRBJ1-1
size: .
length: 16
V: TRBV4-2
DNA: TGTGCCAGCAGCCAAGATGGGGGAAGGGCGAACACTGAAGCTTTCTTT
CDR3: CASSQDGGRANTEAFF

D: .
J: TRBJ1-5
size: .
length: 13
V: TRBV6-6
DNA: TGTGCCAGCACCAAACTACAGGCTCAGCCCCAGCATTTT
CDR3: CASTKLQAQPQHF

D: TRBD1
J: TRBJ2-6
size: .
length: 16
V: TRBV5-1
DNA: TGCGCCAGCAATCTCGCAGGGGGCCCTGGGGCCAACGTCCTGACTTTC
CDR3: CASNLAGGPGANVLTF

D: .
J: TRBJ2-5
size: once
length: 13
V: TRBV5-5
DNA: TGTGCCAGCAGCTTAGACCCTCAAGAGACCCAGTACTTC
CDR3: CASSLDPQETQYF

D: TRBD1
J: TRBJ1-2
size: .
length: 13
V: TRBV2
DNA: TGTGCCAGCAGTGGGGGGACAGGGGGCGGCTACACCTTC
CDR3: CASSGGTGGGYTF

D: .
J: TRBJ1-1
size: .
length: 13
V: TRBV4-1
DNA: TGCGCCAGCAGCCAAGATCGTTGGGCTGAAGCTTTCTTT
CDR3: CASSQDRWAEAFF

D: .
J: TRBJ2-2
size: .
length: 14
V: TRBV2
DNA: TGTGCCAGCAGTTACTCTAGCTTCACCGGGGAGCTGTTTTTT
CDR3: CASSYSSFTGELFF

D: TRBD2
J: TRBJ2-7
size: .
length: 14
V: TRBV27
DNA: TGTGCCAGCAGGCTAGCGGGAGGGAGTCACGAGCAGTACTTC
CDR3: CASRLAGGSHEQYF

D: .
J: TRBJ2-7
size: .
length: 15
V: TRBV5-4
DNA: TGTGCCAGCAGCTTGGGGACTTCCAGCTCCTACGAGCAGTACTTC
CDR3: CASSLGTSSSYEQYF

D: TRBD1
J: TRBJ1-2
size: .
length: 15
V: TRBV2
DNA: TGTGCCAGCAGATTCGGACAGGCAGCTAACTATGGCTACACCTTC
CDR3: CASRFGQAANYGYTF

D: TRBD1
J: TRBJ1-2
size: .
length: 15
V: TRBV18
DNA: TGTGCCAGCTCACCGCCGGGACAGGGGGCTGGAGGCTACACCTTC
CDR3: CASSPPGQGAGGYTF

D: .
J: TRBJ1-2
size: few
length: 13
V: TRBV11-3
DNA: TGTGCCAGCAGCCCGCGGGGGCACTATGGCTACACCTTC
CDR3: CASSPRGHYGYTF

D: .
J: TRBJ2-2
size: .
length: 11
V: TRBV6-5
DNA: TGTGCCAGCAGAACTACCGGGGAGCTGTTTTTT
CDR3: CASRTTGELFF

D: .
J: TRBJ2-1
size: .
length: 17
V: TRBV19
DNA: TGTGCCAGTAGCGGGCTCATAACCGGGACGCGGGCCAATGAGCAGTTCTTC
CDR3: CASSGLITGTRANEQFF

D: .
J: TRBJ1-5
size: .
length: 13
V: TRBV28
DNA: TGTGCCAGCAGTTTTTCCGGGGATCAGCCCCAGCATTTT
CDR3: CASSFSGDQPQHF

D: TRBD1
J: TRBJ1-4
size: .
length: 16
V: TRBV4-3
DNA: TGCGCCAGCAGCCAAGGCCGGGACAGGGGGAATGAAAAACTGTTTTTT
CDR3: CASSQGRDRGNEKLFF

D: .
J: TRBJ2-7
size: .
length: 14
V: TRBV10-2
DNA: TGCGCCAGCAGTGAAATCGACTCCCCCTACGAGCAGTACTTC
CDR3: CASSEIDSPYEQYF

D: .
J: TRBJ2-1
size: .
length: 12
V: TRBV4-1
DNA: TGCGCCAGCAGCCAAAGGGGCCCCGAGCAGTTCTTC
CDR3: CASSQRGPEQFF

D: TRBD1
J: TRBJ1-5
size: few
length: 13
V: TRBV25-1
DNA: TGTGCCAGCCGACAGGGCCCGGATCAGCCCCAGCATTTT
CDR3: CASRQGPDQPQHF

D: .
J: TRBJ1-1
size: few
length: 13
V: TRBV27
DNA: TGTGCCAGCAGCCCAGACAGGAGGGACGAAGCTTTCTTT
CDR3: CASSPDRRDEAFF

D: .
J: TRBJ2-7
size: .
length: 14
V: TRBV7-9
DNA: TGTGCCAGCAGTCTGGGAGCGGGCAGTTTTGAGCAGTACTTC
CDR3: CASSLGAGSFEQYF

D: .
J: TRBJ2-2
size: .
length: 14
V: TRBV7-3
DNA: TGTGCCAGCAGCTTAACTAGCAACACCGGGGAGCTGTTTTTT
CDR3: CASSLTSNTGELFF